The clone carrying this T cell receptor (beta chain) was counted between two and nine times. The data belong to a study of T cells after yellow fever vaccination. One entry per CDR3 protein results from TCRdb running MiXCR on the 5' RACE reads. The table lists nearly 300,000 distinct CDR3 sequences, approximately 10% of them singletons. CDR1 is MNHEY, CDR2 SVGAGI, per germline. Trimming removed 0 bases at V and 0 bases at J, with 14 bases between. This CDR3 comprises 17 residues. The specimen was CD4+ T cells sorted from PBMCs, collected 5 days after the yellow fever booster vaccination. The clonotype comes from a man younger than 35 who received the YFV17D yellow fever vaccine. This chain links TRBV6-5 with TRBJ1-1; D is undetermined. Here the CDR3 DNA reads TGTGCCAGCAGTTACTCGGGAAATAGGGTTGTGAACACTGAAGCTTTCTTT. Its translation: CASSYSGNRVVNTEAFF.